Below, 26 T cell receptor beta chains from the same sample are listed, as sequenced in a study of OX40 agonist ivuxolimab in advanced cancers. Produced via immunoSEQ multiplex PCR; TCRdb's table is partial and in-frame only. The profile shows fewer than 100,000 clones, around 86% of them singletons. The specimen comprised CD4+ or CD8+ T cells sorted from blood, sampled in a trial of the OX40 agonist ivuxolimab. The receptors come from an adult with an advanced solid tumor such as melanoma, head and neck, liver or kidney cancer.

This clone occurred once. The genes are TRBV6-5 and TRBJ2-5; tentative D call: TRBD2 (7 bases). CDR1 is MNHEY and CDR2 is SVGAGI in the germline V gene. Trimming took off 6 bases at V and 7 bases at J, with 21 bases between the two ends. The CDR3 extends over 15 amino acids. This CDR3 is CASSPHPGGRGTQYF. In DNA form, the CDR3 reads TGTGCCAGCAGCCCACACCCCGGGGGGCGGGGGACCCAGTACTTC.

DNA of the CDR3: TGTGCCAGCATCCTAGCGGGAGGATCCGGGGAGCTGTTTTTT. Protein product: CASILAGGSGELFF. The J gene is TRBJ2-2, the V gene TRBV28, with 11 nucleotides matching TRBD2. The CDR3 is 14 amino acids. V lost 7 bases to trimming and J lost 6 bases; unmatched junction nucleotides: 4. Germline CDR1 is MDHEN and CDR2 is SYDVKM.

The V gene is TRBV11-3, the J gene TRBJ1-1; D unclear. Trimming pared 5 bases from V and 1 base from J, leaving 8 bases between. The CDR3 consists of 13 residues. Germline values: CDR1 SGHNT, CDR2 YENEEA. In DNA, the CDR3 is TGTGCCAGCAGCCCTAGTTGGAACACTGAAGCTTTCTTT. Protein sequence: CASSPSWNTEAFF.

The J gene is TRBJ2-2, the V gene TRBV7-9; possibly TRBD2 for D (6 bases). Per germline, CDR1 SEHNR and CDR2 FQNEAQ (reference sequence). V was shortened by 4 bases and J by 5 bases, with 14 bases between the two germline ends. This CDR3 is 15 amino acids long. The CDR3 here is CASSSRTSGTGELFF. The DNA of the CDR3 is TGTGCCAGCAGCTCCAGGACCAGCGGGACCGGGGAGCTGTTTTTT.

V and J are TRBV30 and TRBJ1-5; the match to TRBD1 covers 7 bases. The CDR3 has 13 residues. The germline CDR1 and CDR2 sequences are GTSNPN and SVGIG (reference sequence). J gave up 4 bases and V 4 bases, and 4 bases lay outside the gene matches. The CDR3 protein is CAWKGGGNQPQHF. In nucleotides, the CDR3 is TGTGCCTGGAAAGGGGGCGGGAATCAGCCCCAGCATTTT.

CDR3 sequence (DNA): TGTGCCAGCAGCCTGACCGCGTCTGACGAAGCTTTCTTT. Protein sequence: CASSLTASDEAFF. This rearrangement joins TRBV28 to TRBJ1-1; D gene uncertain. The CDR3 contains 13 residues. The ends were cut back, 6 bases at V and 8 bases at J, with 16 bases in the middle. The V gene's germline CDR1 is MDHEN and CDR2 SYDVKM.

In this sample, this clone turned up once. The CDR3 loop reads CSVGTSGNNEQFF. DNA of the CDR3: TGCAGCGTGGGGACTAGCGGGAACAATGAGCAGTTCTTC. This chain joins TRBV29-1 and TRBJ2-1, with 13 bases lining up with TRBD2. Looked up from germline, CDR1 is SQVTM and CDR2 is ANQGSEA. The CDR3 contains 13 residues. Losses at the gene ends were 6 bases for V and 5 bases for J; bases not matched to a gene: 1.

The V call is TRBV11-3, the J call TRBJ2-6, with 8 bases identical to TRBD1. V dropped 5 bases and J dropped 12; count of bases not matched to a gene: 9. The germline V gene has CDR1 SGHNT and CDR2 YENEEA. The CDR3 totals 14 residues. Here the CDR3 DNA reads TGTGCCAGCAGCCCGGGACAGGCCCCCTCCGTCCTGACTTTC. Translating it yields CASSPGQAPSVLTF.

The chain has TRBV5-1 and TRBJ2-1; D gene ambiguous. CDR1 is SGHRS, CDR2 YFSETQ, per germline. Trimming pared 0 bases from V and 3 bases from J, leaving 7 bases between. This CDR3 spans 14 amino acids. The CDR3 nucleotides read TGCGCCAGCAGCTTGGCGGCAGGCTACAATGAGCAGTTCTTC. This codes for CASSLAAGYNEQFF. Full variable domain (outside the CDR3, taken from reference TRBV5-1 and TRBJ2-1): KAGVTQTPRYLIKTRGQQVTLSCSPISGHRSVSWYQQTPGQGLQFLFEYFSETQRNKGNFPGRFSGRQFSNSRSEMNVSTLELGDSALYLCASSLAAGYNEQFFGPGTRLTVL.

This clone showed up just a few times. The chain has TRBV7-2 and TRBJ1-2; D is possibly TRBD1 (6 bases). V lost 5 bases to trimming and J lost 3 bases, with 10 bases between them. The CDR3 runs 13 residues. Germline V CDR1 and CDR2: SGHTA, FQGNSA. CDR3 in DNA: TGTGCCAGCAGCCCGGACAGCTACTATGGCTACACCTTC. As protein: CASSPDSYYGYTF.

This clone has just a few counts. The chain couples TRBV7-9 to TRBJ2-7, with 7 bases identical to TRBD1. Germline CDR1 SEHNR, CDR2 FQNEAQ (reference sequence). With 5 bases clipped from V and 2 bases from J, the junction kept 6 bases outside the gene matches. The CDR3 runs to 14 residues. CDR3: CASSPETGPYEQYF. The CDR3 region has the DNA TGTGCCAGCAGCCCAGAGACAGGGCCCTACGAGCAGTACTTC.

CDR3 sequence: CAISGGGYPYEQYF. For the CDR3, the DNA is TGTGCCATCAGTGGGGGGGGGTACCCCTACGAGCAGTACTTC. V and J are TRBV10-3 and TRBJ2-7, with 7 bases matching TRBD2. This CDR3 spans 14 amino acids. Germline CDR1 and CDR2: ENHRY and SYGVKD. V dropped 4 bases and J dropped 2; count of bases not matched to a gene: 5.

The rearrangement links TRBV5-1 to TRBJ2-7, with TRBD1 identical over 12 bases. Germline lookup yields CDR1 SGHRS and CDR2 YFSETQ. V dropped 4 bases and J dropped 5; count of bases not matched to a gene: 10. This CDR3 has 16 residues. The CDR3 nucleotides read TGCGCCAGCAGCGCCCAAGGGACAGGGGGCATCGACGAGCAGTACTTC. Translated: CASSAQGTGGIDEQYF.

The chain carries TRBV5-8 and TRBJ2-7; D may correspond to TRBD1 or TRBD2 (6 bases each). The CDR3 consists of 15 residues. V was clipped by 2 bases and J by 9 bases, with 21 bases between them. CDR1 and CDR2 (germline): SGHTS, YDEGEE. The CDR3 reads CASSLGIRGLKVQYF. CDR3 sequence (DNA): TGTGCCAGCAGCTTAGGAATTCGGGGGCTCAAAGTGCAGTACTTC.

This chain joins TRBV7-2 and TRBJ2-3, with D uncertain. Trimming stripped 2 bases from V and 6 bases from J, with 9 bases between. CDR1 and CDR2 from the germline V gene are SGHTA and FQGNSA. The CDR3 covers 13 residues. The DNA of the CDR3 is TGTGCCAGCAGCTTATCGCAAGGGGATACGCAGTATTTT. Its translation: CASSLSQGDTQYF.

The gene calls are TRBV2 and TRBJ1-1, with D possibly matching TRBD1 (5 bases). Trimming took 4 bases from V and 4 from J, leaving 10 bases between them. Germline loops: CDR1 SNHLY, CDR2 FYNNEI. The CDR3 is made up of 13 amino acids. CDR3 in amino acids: CASSGGGVTEAFF. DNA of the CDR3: TGTGCCAGCAGTGGTGGGGGGGTCACTGAAGCTTTCTTT.

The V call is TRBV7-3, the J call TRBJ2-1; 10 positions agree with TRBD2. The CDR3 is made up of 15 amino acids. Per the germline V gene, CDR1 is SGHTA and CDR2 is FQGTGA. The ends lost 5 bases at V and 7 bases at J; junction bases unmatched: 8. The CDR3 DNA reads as TGTGCCAGCAGCCCTAGCGGGGGTCTTATTAATGAGCAGTTCTTC. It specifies CASSPSGGLINEQFF.

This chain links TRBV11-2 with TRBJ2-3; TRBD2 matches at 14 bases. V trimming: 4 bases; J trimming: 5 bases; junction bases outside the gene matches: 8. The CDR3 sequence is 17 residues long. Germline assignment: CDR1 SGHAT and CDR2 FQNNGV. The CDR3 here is CASSSGLAGVRGDTQYF. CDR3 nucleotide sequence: TGTGCCAGCAGCTCGGGACTAGCGGGGGTGCGGGGAGATACGCAGTATTTT.

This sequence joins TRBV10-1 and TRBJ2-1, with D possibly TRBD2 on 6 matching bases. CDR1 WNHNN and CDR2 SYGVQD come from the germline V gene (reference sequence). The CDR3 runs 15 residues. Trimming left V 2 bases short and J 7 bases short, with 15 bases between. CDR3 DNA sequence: TGCGCCAGCAGTGAGCCCCGAGGAGGGAGGAATGAGCAGTTCTTC. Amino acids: CASSEPRGGRNEQFF.

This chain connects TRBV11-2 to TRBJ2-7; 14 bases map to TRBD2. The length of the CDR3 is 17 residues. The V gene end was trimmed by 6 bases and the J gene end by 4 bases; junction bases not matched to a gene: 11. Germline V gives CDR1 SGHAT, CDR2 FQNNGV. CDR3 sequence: CASRITGTSGSGYEQYF. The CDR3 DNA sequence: TGTGCCAGCAGAATTACCGGGACTAGCGGGAGTGGGTACGAGCAGTACTTC.

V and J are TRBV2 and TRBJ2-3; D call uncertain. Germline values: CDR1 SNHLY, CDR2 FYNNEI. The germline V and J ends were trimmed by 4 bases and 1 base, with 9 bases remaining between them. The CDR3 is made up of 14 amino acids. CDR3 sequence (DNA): TGTGCCAGCAGTGTGCTCCGGGGCACAGATACGCAGTATTTT. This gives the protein CASSVLRGTDTQYF.

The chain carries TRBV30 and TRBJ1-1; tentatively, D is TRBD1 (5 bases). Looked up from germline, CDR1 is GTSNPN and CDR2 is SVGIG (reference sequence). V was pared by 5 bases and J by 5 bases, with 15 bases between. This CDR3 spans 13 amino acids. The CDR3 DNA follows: TGTGCCTGGGAGGGGATGCGGGGTACTGAAGCTTTCTTT. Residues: CAWEGMRGTEAFF. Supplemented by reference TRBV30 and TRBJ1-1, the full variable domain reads SQTIHQWPATLVQPVGSPLSLECTVEGTSNPNLYWYRQAAGRGLQLLFYSVGIGQISSEVPQNLSASRPQDRQFILSSKKLLLSDSGFYLCAWEGMRGTEAFFGQGTRLTVV.

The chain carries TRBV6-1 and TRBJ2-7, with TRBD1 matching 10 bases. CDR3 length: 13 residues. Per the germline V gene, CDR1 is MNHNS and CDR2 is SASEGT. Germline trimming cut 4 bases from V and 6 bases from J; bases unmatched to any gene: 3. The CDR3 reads CASSGTGGSEQYF. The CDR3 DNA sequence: TGTGCCAGCAGTGGGACAGGGGGATCCGAGCAGTACTTC.

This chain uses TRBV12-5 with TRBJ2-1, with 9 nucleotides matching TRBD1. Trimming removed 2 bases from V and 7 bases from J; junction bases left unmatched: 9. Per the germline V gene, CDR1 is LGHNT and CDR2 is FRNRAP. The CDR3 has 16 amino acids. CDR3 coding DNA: TGTGCTAGTGGTTTGTTCTGGGGACAGGGAAGGAATGAGCAGTTCTTC. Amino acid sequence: CASGLFWGQGRNEQFF.

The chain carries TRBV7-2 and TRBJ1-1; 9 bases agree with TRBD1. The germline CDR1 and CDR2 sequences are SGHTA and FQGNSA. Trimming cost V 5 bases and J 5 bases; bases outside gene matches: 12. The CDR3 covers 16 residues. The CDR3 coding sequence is TGTGCCAGCAGCGGGGGACAGGGCAATAGATGGACTGAAGCTTTCTTT. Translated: CASSGGQGNRWTEAFF.

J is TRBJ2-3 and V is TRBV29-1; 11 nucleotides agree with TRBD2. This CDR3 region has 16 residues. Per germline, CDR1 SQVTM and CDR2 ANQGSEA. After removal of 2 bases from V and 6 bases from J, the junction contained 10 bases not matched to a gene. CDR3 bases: TGCAGCGTTGAATTCCCTACTAGCGGGGGTACCGATACGCAGTATTTT. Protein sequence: CSVEFPTSGGTDTQYF.